Listed below are T cell receptor beta chains from one sample, sequenced in a study of blood T cell repertoires in COVID-19. This table comes from immunoSEQ multiplex PCR, and its TCRdb copy is limited to in-frame clones, with some not included. The sample yields 250,000 to 300,000 clones, around 82% seen once. Sequences were obtained from peripheral blood. These receptors were collected from a young woman with acute or convalescent COVID-19. Each CDR3 is given with its conserved first and last residue. The order of the fields is J gene, V gene, CDR3 protein.

TRBJ2-7,TRBV7-6,CASSFTSGTSYEQYF
TRBJ2-2,TRBV19,CASSMLAGGALGTGELFF
TRBJ1-2,TRBV19,CASRRKGIWYGYTF
TRBJ2-3,TRBV9,CASSNREGSGDTQYF
TRBJ1-5,TRBV28,CASPRRDSYQPQHF
TRBJ1-1,TRBV12-5,CASGLVRGGYTEAFF
TRBJ1-2,TRBV6-2/TRBV6-3,CASSSYRVHYGYTF
TRBJ2-5,TRBV7-8,CASSFQVQETQYF
TRBJ2-7,TRBV2,CASNQDRGHEQYF
TRBJ2-7,TRBV30,CAWNREYEQYF
TRBJ2-3,TRBV4-3,CASSQGGGTGPDTQYF
TRBJ2-7,TRBV2,CASRRTGSYEQYF
TRBJ2-7,TRBV19,CASSITGGSYEQYF
TRBJ1-1,TRBV19,CASSDRGRTEAFF
TRBJ2-7,TRBV27,CASSLRWTESSYEQYF
TRBJ2-7,TRBV9,CASSVGNSGNYEQYF
TRBJ1-2,TRBV7-9,CASSPAGRGAEYGYTF
TRBJ2-4,TRBV2,CASSTTSGRIFGKNIQYF
TRBJ2-7,TRBV19,CASSIAGGRYEQYF
TRBJ1-2,TRBV6-5,CASRGIQGHGYTF
TRBJ1-5,TRBV21-1,CASSNCQFVTRGQPQHF
TRBJ2-1,TRBV7-2,CASSLYRERINNEQFF
TRBJ1-1,TRBV25-1,CASRGQGLAFF
TRBJ1-5,TRBV12-3/TRBV12-4,CASIGQGDQPQHF
TRBJ2-1,TRBV6-2/TRBV6-3,CASSRWDYPYNEQFF
TRBJ2-7,TRBV6-5,CASSYLGHYYEQYF
TRBJ1-2,TRBV7-2,CASSVDRDYGYTF
TRBJ2-2,TRBV6-5,CASNLFTQNTGELFF
TRBJ2-7,TRBV6-5,CASSYTGQGTYEQYF
TRBJ1-6,TRBV5-4,CASSLTGVNSPLHF
TRBJ2-7,TRBV5-1,CASTSDRVTYEQYF